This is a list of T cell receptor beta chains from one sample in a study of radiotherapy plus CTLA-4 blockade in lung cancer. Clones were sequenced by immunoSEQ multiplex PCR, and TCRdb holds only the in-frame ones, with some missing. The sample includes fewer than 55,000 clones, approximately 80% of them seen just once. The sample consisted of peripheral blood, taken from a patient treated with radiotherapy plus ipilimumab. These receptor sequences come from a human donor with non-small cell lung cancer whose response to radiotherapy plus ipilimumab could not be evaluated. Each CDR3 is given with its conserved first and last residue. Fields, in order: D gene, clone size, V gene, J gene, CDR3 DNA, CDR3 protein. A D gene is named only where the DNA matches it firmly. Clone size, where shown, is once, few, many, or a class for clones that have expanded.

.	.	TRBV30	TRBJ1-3	TGTGCCTGGAGTCAACAGGTGATCTCTGGAAACACCATATATTTT	CAWSQQVISGNTIYF
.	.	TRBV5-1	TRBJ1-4	TGCGCCAGCAGCTTGGACAGGTGGGAAAAACTGTTTTTT	CASSLDRWEKLFF
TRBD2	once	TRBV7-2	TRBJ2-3	TGTGCCAGCAGCCAAGTAAGGACTAGTGTTACAGATACGCAGTATTTT	CASSQVRTSVTDTQYF
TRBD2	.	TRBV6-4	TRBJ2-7	TGTGCCAGCAGTGAGCAGCGGGAGTACGAGCAGTACTTC	CASSEQREYEQYF
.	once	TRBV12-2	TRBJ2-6	TGTGCAAGTCGCCCCGGGGGGCTAGCGGGACCCTCTGGGGCCAACGTCCTGACTTTC	CASRPGGLAGPSGANVLTF
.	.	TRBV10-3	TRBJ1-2	TGTGCCATCAGTGAGTCTGGGGCGGGGGGGGCTGTTGGGGCCTATGGCTACACCTTC	CAISESGAGGAVGAYGYTF
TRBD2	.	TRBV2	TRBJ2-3	TGTGCCAGCAGCCATTCGGGACTAGCGGGGAAAGATACGCAGTATTTT	CASSHSGLAGKDTQYF
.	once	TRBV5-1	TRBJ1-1	TGCGCCAGCAGCTGGGGGGGAGGGGCGAACACTGAAGCTTTCTTT	CASSWGGGANTEAFF
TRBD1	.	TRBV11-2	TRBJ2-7	TGTGCCAGCAGCTTAGAGGGGACAGCGACCTACGAGCAGTACTTC	CASSLEGTATYEQYF
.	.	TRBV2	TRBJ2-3	TGTGCCAGCAGTGACGCAGCGGATACGCAGTATTTT	CASSDAADTQYF
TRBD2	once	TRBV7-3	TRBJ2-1	TGTGCCAGCAGCTTAGAACCTAGCGGTAATGAGCAGTTCTTC	CASSLEPSGNEQFF
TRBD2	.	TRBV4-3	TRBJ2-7	TGCGCCAGCAGCCAGAGGGACGGGGGGGCGAACGAGCAGTACTTC	CASSQRDGGANEQYF
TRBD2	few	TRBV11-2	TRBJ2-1	TGTGCCAGCAGCCCAGATAGGACGGGGGGATTAGTCTTC	CASSPDRTGGLVF
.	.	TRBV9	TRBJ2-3	TGTGCCAGCAGCCCCCCCCTAGAGCACACGCAGTATTTT	CASSPPLEHTQYF
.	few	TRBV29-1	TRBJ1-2	TGCAGCGCCGGAGGGACGGACAATGGCTACACCTTC	CSAGGTDNGYTF
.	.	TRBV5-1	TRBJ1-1	TGCGCCAGCACCCCGACAGGGAACACTGAAGCTTTCTTT	CASTPTGNTEAFF
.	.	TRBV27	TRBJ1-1	TGTGCCAGCAGTCTCGATAGCGGCACTGAAGCTTTCTTT	CASSLDSGTEAFF
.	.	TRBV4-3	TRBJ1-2	TGCGCCAGCAGCCAAGAGAGGAGGCCTAATGGCTACACCTTC	CASSQERRPNGYTF
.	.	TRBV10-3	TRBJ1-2	TGTGCCATCAGTGACCCGGGGGGGTCCTATGGCTACACCTTC	CAISDPGGSYGYTF
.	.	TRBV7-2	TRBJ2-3	TGTGCCGGAGGGGGCGGTGGGACGCAGGGGTCAGATACGCAGTATTTT	CAGGGGGTQGSDTQYF
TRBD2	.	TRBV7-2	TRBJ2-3	TGTGCCAGCAGCTTAGTAGGAGCGGGGGTTATTACGCAGTATTTT	CASSLVGAGVITQYF
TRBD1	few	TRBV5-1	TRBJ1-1	TGCGCCAGCAGCTTGAACCCGGGACAGGGAGAATTGCTTGAAGCTTTCTTT	CASSLNPGQGELLEAFF
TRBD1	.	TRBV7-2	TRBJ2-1	TGTGCCAGCAGCTGGGGACAGGGAATTTACAATGAGCAGTTCTTC	CASSWGQGIYNEQFF
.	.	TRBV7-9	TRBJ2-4	TGTGCCAGCAGCCCCCCCGGGGCCAAAAACATTCAGTACTTC	CASSPPGAKNIQYF
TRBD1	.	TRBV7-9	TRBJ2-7	TGTGCCAGCAGCCCCGCAGGGACAGGGAGGAGCTACGAGCAGTACTTC	CASSPAGTGRSYEQYF
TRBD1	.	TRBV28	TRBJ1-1	TGTGCCAGCAGTGCCTACAGGGGGCTGGGGAACACTGAAGCTTTCTTT	CASSAYRGLGNTEAFF
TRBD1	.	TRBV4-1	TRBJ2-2	TGCGCCAGCAGCCACCTTGGGACAGGGAGGAACACCGGGGAGCTGTTTTTT	CASSHLGTGRNTGELFF
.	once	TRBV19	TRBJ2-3	TGTGCCACCAGTCGGAGTCGGACAGATACGCAGTATTTT	CATSRSRTDTQYF
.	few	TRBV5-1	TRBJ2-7	TGCGCCAGCAGCTTAGGGGTTTACGAGCAGTACTTC	CASSLGVYEQYF
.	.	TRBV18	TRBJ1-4	TGTGCCAGCTCACGGGACACTGGGGAAAAACTGTTTTTT	CASSRDTGEKLFF
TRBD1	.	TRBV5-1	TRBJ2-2	TGCGCCAGCAGCTTGGTAGGACAGGGGTTCACCGGGGAGCTGTTTTTT	CASSLVGQGFTGELFF
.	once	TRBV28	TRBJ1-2	TGTGCCAGCAGTGACAGTTATGGCTACACCTTC	CASSDSYGYTF
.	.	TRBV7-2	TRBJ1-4	TGTGCCAGCAGCTTAGCGGCAGCAACTAATGAAAAACTGTTTTTT	CASSLAAATNEKLFF
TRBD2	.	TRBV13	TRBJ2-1	TGTGCCAGCAGCTTAATAGCGGGAGGGGAGTTCTTC	CASSLIAGGEFF
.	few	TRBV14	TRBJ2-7	TGTGCCAGCAGCCAAGATGGGATTCAGGGTACCTACGAGCAGTACTTC	CASSQDGIQGTYEQYF
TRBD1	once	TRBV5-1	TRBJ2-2	TGCGCCAGCAGGCTAGCGACAGGGGGCACCGGGGAGCTGTTTTTT	CASRLATGGTGELFF
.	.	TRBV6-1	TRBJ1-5	TGTGCCAGCAGCCCGTGGAGTCGGGGCGGACGGAGGGAGCATTTT	CASSPWSRGGRREHF
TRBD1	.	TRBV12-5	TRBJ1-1	TGTGCTAGTGGTCCGGACAGGTTGAACACTGAAGCTTTCTTT	CASGPDRLNTEAFF
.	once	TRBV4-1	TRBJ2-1	TGCGCCAGCAGCCGGGGGGCGGGGGACTCTGGTGACAATGAGCAGTTCTTC	CASSRGAGDSGDNEQFF
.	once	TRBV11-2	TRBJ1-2	TGTGCCAGCACCCAATCGGGGTACAGCCAGTATTATGGCTACACCTTC	CASTQSGYSQYYGYTF
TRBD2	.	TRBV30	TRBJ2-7	TGTGCCTGGCAAGGGACTAGCGGGAGCTACGAGCAGTACTTC	CAWQGTSGSYEQYF
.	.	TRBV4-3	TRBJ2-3	TGCGCCAGCAGCCAAGATGTGGGGCAGGAAGATACGCAGTATTTT	CASSQDVGQEDTQYF